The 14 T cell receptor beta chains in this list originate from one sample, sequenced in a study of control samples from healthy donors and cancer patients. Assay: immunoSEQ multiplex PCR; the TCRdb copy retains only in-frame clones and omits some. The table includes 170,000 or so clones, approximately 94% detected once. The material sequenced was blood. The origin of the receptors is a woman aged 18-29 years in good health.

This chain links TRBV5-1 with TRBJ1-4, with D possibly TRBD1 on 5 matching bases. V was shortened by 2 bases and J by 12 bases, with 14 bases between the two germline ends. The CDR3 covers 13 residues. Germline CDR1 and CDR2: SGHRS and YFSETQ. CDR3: CASSLGAATELFF. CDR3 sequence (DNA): TGCGCCAGCAGCTTAGGGGCGGCAACGGAACTGTTTTTT.

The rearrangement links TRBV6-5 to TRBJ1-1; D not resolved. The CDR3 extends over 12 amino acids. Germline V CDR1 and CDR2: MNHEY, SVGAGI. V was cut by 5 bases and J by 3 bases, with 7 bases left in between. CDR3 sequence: CASSLQYTEAFF. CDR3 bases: TGTGCCAGCAGTCTTCAGTACACTGAAGCTTTCTTT.

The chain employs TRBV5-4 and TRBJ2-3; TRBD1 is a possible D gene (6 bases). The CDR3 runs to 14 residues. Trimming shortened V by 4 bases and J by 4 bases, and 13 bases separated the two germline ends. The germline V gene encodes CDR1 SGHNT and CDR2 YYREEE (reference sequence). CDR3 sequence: CASSIQGSADTQYF. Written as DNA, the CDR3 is TGTGCCAGCAGCATACAGGGTTCGGCAGATACGCAGTATTTT. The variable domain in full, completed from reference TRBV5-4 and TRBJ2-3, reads ETGVTQSPTHLIKTRGQQVTLRCSSQSGHNTVSWYQQALGQGPQFIFQYYREEENGRGNFPPRFSGLQFPNYSSELNVNALELDDSALYLCASSIQGSADTQYFGPGTRLTVL.

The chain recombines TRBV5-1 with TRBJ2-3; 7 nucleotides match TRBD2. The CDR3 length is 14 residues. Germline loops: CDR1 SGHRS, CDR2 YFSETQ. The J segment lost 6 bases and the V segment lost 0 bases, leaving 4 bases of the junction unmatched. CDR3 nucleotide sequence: TGCGCCAGCAGCTTGGGGGCTAGCGGCGATACGCAGTATTTT. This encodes CASSLGASGDTQYF.

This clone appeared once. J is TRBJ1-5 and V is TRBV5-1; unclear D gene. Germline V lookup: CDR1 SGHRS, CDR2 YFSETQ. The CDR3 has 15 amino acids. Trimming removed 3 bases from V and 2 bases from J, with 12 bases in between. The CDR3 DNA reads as TGCGCCAGCAGCTCTGGGGAAACAGGCAATCAGCCCCAGCATTTT. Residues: CASSSGETGNQPQHF.

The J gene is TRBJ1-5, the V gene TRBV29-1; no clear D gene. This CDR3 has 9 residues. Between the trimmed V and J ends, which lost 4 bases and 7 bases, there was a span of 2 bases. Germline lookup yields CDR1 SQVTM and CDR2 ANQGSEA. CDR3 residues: CSVGQPQHF. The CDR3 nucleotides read TGCAGCGTTGGACAGCCCCAGCATTTT.

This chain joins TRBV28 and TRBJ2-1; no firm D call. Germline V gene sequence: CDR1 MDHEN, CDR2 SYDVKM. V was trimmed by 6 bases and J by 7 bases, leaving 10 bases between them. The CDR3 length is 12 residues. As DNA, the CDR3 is TGTGCCAGCAGACGTCTGGGTAATGAGCAGTTCTTC. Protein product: CASRRLGNEQFF.

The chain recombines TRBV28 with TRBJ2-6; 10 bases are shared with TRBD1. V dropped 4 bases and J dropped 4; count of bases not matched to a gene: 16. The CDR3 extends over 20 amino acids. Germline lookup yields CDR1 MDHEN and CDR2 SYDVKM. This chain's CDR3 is CASSSPQGDRGGAGANVLTF. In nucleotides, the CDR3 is TGTGCCAGCAGTTCTCCACAAGGGGACAGGGGAGGAGCGGGGGCCAACGTCCTGACTTTC.

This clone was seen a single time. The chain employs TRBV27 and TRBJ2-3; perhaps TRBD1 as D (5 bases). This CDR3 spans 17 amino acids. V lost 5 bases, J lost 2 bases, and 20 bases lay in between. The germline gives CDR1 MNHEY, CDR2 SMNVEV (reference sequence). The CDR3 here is CASSPLRQTGLTDTQYF. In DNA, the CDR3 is TGTGCCAGCAGTCCTTTACGACAGACTGGGCTCACAGATACGCAGTATTTT.

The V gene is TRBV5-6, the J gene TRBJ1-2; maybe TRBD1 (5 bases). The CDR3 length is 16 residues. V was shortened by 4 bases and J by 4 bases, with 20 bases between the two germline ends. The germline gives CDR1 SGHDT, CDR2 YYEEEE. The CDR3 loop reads CASSQYRTQVLYGYTF. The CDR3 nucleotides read TGTGCCAGCAGCCAATATAGGACACAAGTTCTCTATGGCTACACCTTC.

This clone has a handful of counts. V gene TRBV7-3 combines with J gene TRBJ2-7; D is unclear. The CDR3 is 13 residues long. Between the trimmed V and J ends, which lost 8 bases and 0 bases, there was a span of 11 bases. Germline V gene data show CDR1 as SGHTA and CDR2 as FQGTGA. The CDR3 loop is CASLSGRSYEQYF. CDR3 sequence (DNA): TGTGCCAGCCTCTCGGGCCGCTCCTACGAGCAGTACTTC.

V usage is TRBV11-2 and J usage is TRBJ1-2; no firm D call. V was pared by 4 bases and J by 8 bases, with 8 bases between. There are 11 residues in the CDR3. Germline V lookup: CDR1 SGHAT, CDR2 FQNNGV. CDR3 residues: CASSSPGGYTF. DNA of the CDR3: TGTGCCAGCAGCTCCCCCGGAGGCTACACCTTC. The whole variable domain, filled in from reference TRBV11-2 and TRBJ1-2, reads EAGVAQSPRYKIIEKRQSVAFWCNPISGHATLYWYQQILGQGPKLLIQFQNNGVVDDSQLPKDRFSAERLKGVDSTLKIQPAKLEDSAVYLCASSSPGGYTFGSGTRLTVV.

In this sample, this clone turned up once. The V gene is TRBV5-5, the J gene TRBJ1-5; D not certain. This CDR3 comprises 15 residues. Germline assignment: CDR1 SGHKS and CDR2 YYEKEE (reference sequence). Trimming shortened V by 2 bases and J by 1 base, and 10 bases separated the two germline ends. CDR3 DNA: TGTGCCAGCAGCTTCACGGGGAACAGCAATCAGCCCCAGCATTTT. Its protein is CASSFTGNSNQPQHF.

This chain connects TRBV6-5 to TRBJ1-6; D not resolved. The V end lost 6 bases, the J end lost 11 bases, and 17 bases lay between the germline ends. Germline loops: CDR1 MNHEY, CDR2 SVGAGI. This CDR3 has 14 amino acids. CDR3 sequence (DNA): TGTGCCAGCAGAAACACGGGTTTGGTGGCACCCCTCCACTTT. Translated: CASRNTGLVAPLHF.